The TCR beta chain under discussion was sequenced for a study of T cells in localized non-small cell lung cancer. Sequenced by immunoSEQ multiplex PCR; TCRdb stores in-frame clones only, minus some. The table records 25,000 to 40,000 clones, around 73% of them present only once. The clonotype comes from a male donor at least 60 years old with stage II squamous cell lung carcinoma. The source was peripheral blood, collected before any cancer treatment.

CDR3 in DNA: TGTGCCAGCAGCCCGGGACAACTAAACAATGAGCAGTTCTTC. It yields the protein CASSPGQLNNEQFF. The rearrangement uses TRBV5-8 and TRBJ2-1, with TRBD1 as a possible D gene (6 bases). V was pared by 4 bases and J by 5 bases, with 13 bases between. Germline assignment: CDR1 SGHTS and CDR2 YDEGEE. The CDR3 totals 14 residues.